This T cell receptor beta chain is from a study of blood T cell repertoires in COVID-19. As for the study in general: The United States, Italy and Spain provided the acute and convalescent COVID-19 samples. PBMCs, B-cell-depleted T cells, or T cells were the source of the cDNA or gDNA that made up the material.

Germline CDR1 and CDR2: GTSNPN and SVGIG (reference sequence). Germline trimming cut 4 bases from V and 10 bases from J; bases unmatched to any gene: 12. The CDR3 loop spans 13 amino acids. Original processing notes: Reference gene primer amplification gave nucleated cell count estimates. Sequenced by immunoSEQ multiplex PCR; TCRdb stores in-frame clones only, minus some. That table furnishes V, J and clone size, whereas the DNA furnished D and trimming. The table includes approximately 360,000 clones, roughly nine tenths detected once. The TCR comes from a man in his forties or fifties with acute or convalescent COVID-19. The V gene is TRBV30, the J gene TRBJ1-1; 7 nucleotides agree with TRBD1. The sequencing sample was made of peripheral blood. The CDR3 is CAWTTGSGFLAFF. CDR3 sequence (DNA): TGTGCCTGGACGACAGGGAGCGGTTTTTTAGCTTTCTTT.